Listed here are 20 T cell receptor beta chains from one sample, sequenced in a study of radiation and T cells in renal cell carcinoma. The sample's treatment: 15 Gy SBRT to primary tumor, nephrectomy 4 weeks later. The data were produced by immunoSEQ multiplex PCR, yet TCRdb's version contains in-frame clones alone and is incomplete. The table includes around 16,000 clones, around 50% detected once. Here the sequenced sample was tumor tissue, taken from a patient whose treatment included radiotherapy and nephrectomy. These receptor sequences come from a woman aged 55-69 years with renal cell carcinoma.

This clone is a singleton in its sample. The chain combines TRBV19 with TRBJ1-1; no definite D call. V lost 1 base, J lost 3 bases, and 9 bases lay in between. There are 14 residues in the CDR3. The germline V gene encodes CDR1 LNHDA and CDR2 SQIVND (reference sequence). Written as DNA, the CDR3 is TGTGCCAGTAGTATAGGCAGCTTTTACACTGAAGCTTTCTTT. Its translation: CASSIGSFYTEAFF.

The chain's CDR3 is CASSLGQGGFYGYTF. The CDR3, as DNA: TGTGCCAGCAGCTTGGGACAGGGGGGCTTTTATGGCTACACCTTC. The rearrangement uses TRBV5-8 and TRBJ1-2; 9 nucleotides agree with TRBD1. Germline CDR1 reads SGHTS; CDR2 reads YDEGEE. Germline trimming cut 0 bases from V and 5 bases from J; bases unmatched to any gene: 5. This CDR3 is 15 amino acids long.

There are a few counts of this clone. The chain combines TRBV5-4 with TRBJ1-1; the D gene is possibly TRBD1 (5 bases). With 6 bases removed from V and 6 bases from J, the gap between germline ends came to 9 bases. CDR3 length equals 11 residues. The germline CDR1 and CDR2 sequences are SGHNT and YYREEE (reference sequence). CDR3 sequence: CASTWGSEAFF. The DNA for the CDR3 is TGTGCCAGCACGTGGGGCTCTGAAGCTTTCTTT.

Many counts were recorded for this clone. The chain couples TRBV2 to TRBJ2-3, with D unresolved. V lost 4 bases and J lost 3, with 11 bases in between. From germline, CDR1 is SNHLY and CDR2 FYNNEI. The CDR3 is 14 amino acids. CDR3 nucleotide sequence: TGTGCCAGCAGTGGTAGGGAACGGACAGATACGCAGTATTTT. Its translation is CASSGRERTDTQYF.

The CDR3 reads CASSLWGGEKLFF. The CDR3 nucleotides read TGTGCCAGCAGTTTATGGGGGGGTGAAAAACTGTTTTTT. The chain is built from TRBV28 and TRBJ1-4; D perhaps matches TRBD1 (5 bases). This CDR3 has 13 residues. The V end lost 0 bases, the J end lost 7 bases, and 6 bases lay between the germline ends. Germline V CDR1 and CDR2: MDHEN, SYDVKM.

The rearrangement joins TRBV7-3 to TRBJ2-6, with D possibly TRBD2 on 5 matching bases. CDR3 length equals 15 residues. From germline, CDR1 is SGHTA and CDR2 FQGTGA. Trimming shortened V by 3 bases and J by 4 bases, and 10 bases separated the two germline ends. The CDR3 reads CASSFEGTGANVLTF. The CDR3 bases are TGTGCCAGCAGCTTCGAGGGAACGGGGGCCAACGTCCTGACTTTC.

V gene TRBV7-6 combines with J gene TRBJ2-1; maybe TRBD2 (6 bases). The CDR3 consists of 13 residues. Trimming cost V 4 bases and J 8 bases, with 12 bases left between them. From germline, CDR1 is SGHVS and CDR2 FNYEAQ. CDR3 nucleotides: TGTGCCAGCAGCTGGGGGGAGGACGATGAGCAGTTCTTC. Translated, it gives CASSWGEDDEQFF.

The chain recombines TRBV14 with TRBJ2-6; D is unclear. CDR1 SGHDN and CDR2 FVKESK come from the germline V gene. V lost 4 bases to trimming and J lost 0 bases, with 7 bases between them. This CDR3 spans 15 amino acids. The CDR3 loop is CASSLWFSGANVLTF. The CDR3, as DNA: TGTGCCAGCAGCCTCTGGTTCTCTGGGGCCAACGTCCTGACTTTC. The full variable domain, rest sourced from reference TRBV14 and TRBJ2-6, is EAGVTQFPSHSVIEKGQTVTLRCDPISGHDNLYWYRRVMGKEIKFLLHFVKESKQDESGMPNNRFLAERTGGTYSTLKVQPAELEDSGVYFCASSLWFSGANVLTFGAGSRLTVL.

This chain connects TRBV6-1 to TRBJ1-5; D unclear. The CDR3 has 10 residues. The V gene lost 4 bases and the J gene lost 11 bases, with 6 bases spanning the gap. The V gene's germline CDR1 is MNHNS and CDR2 SASEGT. Here the CDR3 DNA reads TGTGCCAGCAGTGGTCTAGCCCAGCATTTT. It is translated as CASSGLAQHF.

The chain carries TRBV2 and TRBJ2-2; TRBD1 might be the D (5 bases). The CDR3 has 13 amino acids. CDR1 and CDR2 (germline): SNHLY, FYNNEI. V lost 8 bases, J lost 8 bases, and 15 bases lay in between. This CDR3 reads CASADTLVGELFF. CDR3 sequence (DNA): TGTGCCAGCGCGGACACCCTGGTTGGGGAGCTGTTTTTT. The full variable domain, with the rest looked up from reference TRBV2 and TRBJ2-2, is EPEVTQTPSHQVTQMGQEVILRCVPISNHLYFYWYRQILGQKVEFLVSFYNNEISEKSEIFDDQFSVERPDGSNFTLKIRSTKLEDSAMYFCASADTLVGELFFGEGSRLTVL.

In the case of this clone: The junction departs from germline at one end; a sequencing error may be responsible. The rearrangement links TRBV5-4 to TRBJ2-7; D might be TRBD2 (5 bases). The germline CDR1 and CDR2 sequences are SGHNT and YYREEE (reference sequence). The CDR3 runs to 13 residues. The CDR3 is CASSQALGDEQYF. The DNA for the CDR3 is TGCGCCAGCAGCCAAGCTCTGGGAGACGAGCAGTACTTC.

This clone has a handful of counts. The rearrangement uses TRBV19 and TRBJ1-2; D gene ambiguous. The CDR3 length is 13 residues. Germline V gene data show CDR1 as LNHDA and CDR2 as SQIVND (reference sequence). Trimming took off 7 bases at V and 5 bases at J, with 14 bases between the two ends. As DNA, the CDR3 is TGTGCCAGTACCCCGGACCGATTGTATGGCTACACCTTC. Translation gives CASTPDRLYGYTF.

The chain employs TRBV5-1 and TRBJ2-5; D might be TRBD1 (6 bases). The CDR3 loop spans 16 amino acids. Germline-derived CDR1 and CDR2 are SGHRS and YFSETQ. The V and J ends lost 1 base and 2 bases respectively, with 15 bases between them. CDR3 sequence reads: CASSLLVRTAQETQYF. CDR3 DNA: TGCGCCAGCAGCTTGTTAGTGAGGACAGCGCAAGAGACCCAGTACTTC.

This clone was seen more than once but under ten times. The CDR3 nucleotides are TGCGCCAGCAGCCAAGATCGAGGGGGCTATGGCTACACCTTC. This gives the protein CASSQDRGGYGYTF. The chain joins TRBV4-1 to TRBJ1-2; a weak D match, TRBD1 (6 bases). The germline V and J ends were trimmed by 0 bases and 4 bases, with 9 bases remaining between them. Germline V gene sequence: CDR1 MGHRA, CDR2 YSYEKL. CDR3 length: 14 residues.

The sample holds one count of this clone. The chain carries TRBV11-1 and TRBJ2-2, with D tentatively TRBD1 or TRBD2 (6 bases each). Germline values: CDR1 SGHAT, CDR2 FQDESV (reference sequence). Between the trimmed V and J ends, which lost 2 bases and 0 bases, there was a span of 13 bases. The CDR3 spans 17 residues. CDR3 in DNA: TGTGCCAGCAGCTTAAGTGGGGGGCGACCGAACACCGGGGAGCTGTTTTTT. This translates into CASSLSGGRPNTGELFF.

This clone showed up just a few times. The rearrangement uses TRBV19 and TRBJ1-2; D is unresolved. Per germline, CDR1 LNHDA and CDR2 SQIVND (reference sequence). V lost 2 bases, J lost 8 bases, and 15 bases lay in between. This CDR3 region has 14 residues. This chain's CDR3 is CASSIKHSDRGYTF. Written as DNA, the CDR3 is TGTGCCAGTAGTATAAAACACAGCGATCGGGGCTACACCTTC.

This clone is termed medium-sized. V gene TRBV9 combines with J gene TRBJ2-7; perhaps TRBD2 as D (6 bases). Trimming stripped 0 bases from V and 1 base from J, with 17 bases between. The germline V gene has CDR1 SGDLS and CDR2 YYNGEE. The CDR3 is made up of 17 amino acids. The CDR3 reads CASSVEDPSRGSYEQYF. In nucleotides, the CDR3 is TGTGCCAGCAGCGTAGAGGACCCCTCGCGGGGTTCCTACGAGCAGTACTTC.

This clone was seen only a few times. The chain joins TRBV9 to TRBJ1-3, with 9 positions matching TRBD1. V was pared by 2 bases and J by 4 bases, with 4 bases of the junction left unmatched. The germline gives CDR1 SGDLS, CDR2 YYNGEE. The CDR3 is 15 residues long. CDR3 DNA: TGTGCCAGCAGCGTGGGGGGACAGGGAGGAAACACCATATATTTT. Protein: CASSVGGQGGNTIYF.

This clone was recorded a few times. This chain links TRBV6-1 with TRBJ2-7; D possibly matches TRBD1 or TRBD2 (5 bases each). Trimming stripped 3 bases from V and 2 bases from J, with 14 bases between. This CDR3 is built from 15 residues. Germline V gives CDR1 MNHNS, CDR2 SASEGT. The CDR3 spells CASSDPGTVAYEQYF. The CDR3, as DNA: TGTGCCAGCAGTGACCCCGGGACGGTTGCCTACGAGCAGTACTTC.

J is TRBJ1-2 and V is TRBV29-1; TRBD1 agrees at 9 bases. With 7 bases clipped from V and 7 bases from J, the junction kept 4 bases outside the gene matches. This CDR3 contains 11 residues. Germline CDR1 and CDR2: SQVTM and ANQGSEA. Here the CDR3 DNA reads TGCAGCGCCGACAGGGGGGGTGGCTACACCTTC. As protein: CSADRGGGYTF.